These T cell receptor beta chains were read from a single sample in a study of blood T cell repertoires in COVID-19. Sequenced by immunoSEQ multiplex PCR; TCRdb stores in-frame clones only, minus some. The data contain roughly 38,000 clones, around 91% of them singletons. The material sequenced was peripheral blood. The receptors shown here come from a man between 60 and 75 years old with active or convalescent COVID-19. CDR3s include the opening cysteine and the closing phenylalanine or tryptophan. D genes are given only for firm matches. The size entry is marked missing in some rows and otherwise reads once, few, many or a size class.

D gene	V gene	clone size	J gene	CDR3 DNA	CDR3 protein
TRBD1	TRBV5-1	NA	TRBJ2-3	TGCGCCAGCAGCTGGGACAGGGTCCCAGATACGCAGTATTTT	CASSWDRVPDTQYF
TRBD2	TRBV11-2	NA	TRBJ2-5	TGTGCCAGCAGCTTAGGGATTGCGGGGGGAGGGGGAGAGACCCAGTACTTC	CASSLGIAGGGGETQYF
NA	TRBV5-4	NA	TRBJ1-1	TGTGCCAGCAGCCTTGGGGGGGGCAACACTGAAGCTTTCTTT	CASSLGGGNTEAFF
TRBD2	TRBV7-9	once	TRBJ2-1	TGTGCCAGCAGCCCTCCGCTAAGACTAGCGGTTAACAATGAGCAGTTCTTC	CASSPPLRLAVNNEQFF
TRBD2	TRBV10-3	NA	TRBJ2-1	TGTGCCATCAGTGAGTTGGCGGGGGGGGAATACAATGAGCAGTTCTTC	CAISELAGGEYNEQFF
TRBD1	TRBV27	NA	TRBJ1-5	TGTGCCAGCAGTTTCGCGGGACAGGGGGTTTTGGTGCATCAGCCCCAGCATTTT	CASSFAGQGVLVHQPQHF
NA	TRBV7-9	NA	TRBJ2-1	TGTGCCAGCAGCTCGTCTTGGAGGACGAAAGAGCAGTTCTTC	CASSSSWRTKEQFF
NA	TRBV18	NA	TRBJ1-1	TGTGCCAGCTCACCACAGAGGACAGAGTACACTGAAGCTTTCTTT	CASSPQRTEYTEAFF
TRBD2	TRBV29-1	NA	TRBJ2-3	TGCAGCGTTGAACCTATGAAGCGGGAGAGAGCCACAGATACGCAGTATTTT	CSVEPMKRERATDTQYF
NA	TRBV4-2	NA	TRBJ2-7	TGTGCCAGCAGCCAAGGAGGCCTGGTCAGCTCCTACGAGCAGTACTTC	CASSQGGLVSSYEQYF
NA	TRBV27	NA	TRBJ2-2	TGTGCCAGCAGTTTCTCACAGGGAAAGCGCACCGGGGAGCTGTTTTTT	CASSFSQGKRTGELFF
TRBD2	TRBV13	NA	TRBJ2-3	TGTGCCAGCAGCTCCACTCAGGTTAGCGGGAGCACAGATACGCAGTATTTT	CASSSTQVSGSTDTQYF
TRBD2	TRBV5-1	NA	TRBJ2-3	TGCGCCAGCAGCTTGGGGGCTAGCGGTCAAAAAGATACGCAGTATTTT	CASSLGASGQKDTQYF
NA	TRBV9	NA	TRBJ2-2	TGTGCCAGCAGCGTGTTCGGGACAGGGGAGCTGTTTTTT	CASSVFGTGELFF
NA	TRBV28	NA	TRBJ1-3	TGTGCCAGCACCCGGGGGTCTGGAAACACCATATATTTT	CASTRGSGNTIYF
NA	TRBV24-1	NA	TRBJ2-2	TGTGCCACCAGTGATTTGCCCTTAGCGGACGCGAACACCGGGGAGCTGTTTTTT	CATSDLPLADANTGELFF
TRBD1	TRBV11-3	NA	TRBJ2-1	TGTGCCAGCAGCGAGAGACAGGGGCCATACAATGAGCAGTTCTTC	CASSERQGPYNEQFF
NA	TRBV27	NA	TRBJ2-1	TGTGCCAGTACCGCGGGGGCTAGCGGCGACTACAATGAGCAGTTCTTC	CASTAGASGDYNEQFF
NA	TRBV10-2	NA	TRBJ2-3	TGCGCCAGCAGGGCATTTAGCACAGATACGCAGTATTTT	CASRAFSTDTQYF
TRBD1	TRBV19	NA	TRBJ1-1	TGTGCCAGTAGTACCTCCGGGGACAGGCGGAACACTGAAGCTTTCTTT	CASSTSGDRRNTEAFF
TRBD1	TRBV29-1	NA	TRBJ2-7	TGCAGCGTTGAAGGACAGGGGTCGGGCGAGCAGTACTTC	CSVEGQGSGEQYF
NA	TRBV28	NA	TRBJ1-1	TGTGCCAGCAGTCTTTTGAACACTGAAGCTTTCTTT	CASSLLNTEAFF
TRBD1	TRBV27	once	TRBJ1-3	TGTGCCAGCAGCCGACAGGGGGCAACTGGAAACACCATATATTTT	CASSRQGATGNTIYF
NA	TRBV21-1	NA	TRBJ2-1	TGTGCCAGCAGCTACCTACAGGGGGCCAACTCCTACAATGAGCAGTTCTTC	CASSYLQGANSYNEQFF
NA	TRBV25-1	NA	TRBJ2-7	TGTGCCAGCAGAAAAGGTTGGGACAACTCCTACGAGCAGTACTTC	CASRKGWDNSYEQYF
TRBD1	TRBV6-1	NA	TRBJ2-7	TGTGCCAGCAGTGAAGTGAGGACAGGGGGTTACGAGCAGTACTTC	CASSEVRTGGYEQYF
NA	TRBV30	NA	TRBJ1-1	TGTGCCTGGAGGGAGAAGAAGTCTGAAGCTTTCTTT	CAWREKKSEAFF
NA	TRBV5-1	once	TRBJ2-3	TGCGCCAGCAGCGCCGGGACTAGCACAGATACGCAGTATTTT	CASSAGTSTDTQYF
NA	TRBV11-3	NA	TRBJ2-3	TGTGCCAGCAGCAGGGACCCTAGCGGCACAGATACGCAGTATTTT	CASSRDPSGTDTQYF
TRBD1	TRBV6-2/TRBV6-3	medium-sized	TRBJ2-5	TGTGCCAGCAGACCTTGGACAGGGAGAGAGACCCAGTACTTC	CASRPWTGRETQYF
NA	TRBV5-1	NA	TRBJ1-1	TGCGCCAGCAGCAACGACAGGAACACTGAAGCTTTCTTT	CASSNDRNTEAFF
NA	TRBV24-1	NA	TRBJ1-2	TGTGCCACCAGTGGGCCGGGAGCTAACTATGGCTACACCTTC	CATSGPGANYGYTF
NA	TRBV30	NA	TRBJ1-2	TGTGCCTGGAGTCCGTCAGAGGTTGGCGGCTACACCTTC	CAWSPSEVGGYTF
TRBD2	TRBV28	NA	TRBJ2-3	TGTGCCAGCAGATCCGGGACTAGACTCTCAGATACGCAGTATTTT	CASRSGTRLSDTQYF
TRBD1	TRBV5-1	NA	TRBJ1-2	TGCGCCAGCAGCCCTCTACGACTTCAGGGGGACTATGGCTACACCTTC	CASSPLRLQGDYGYTF
TRBD1	TRBV11-2	NA	TRBJ2-3	TGTGCCAGCAGCTTGGGAGATGTGGGACAGGGAACAGATACGCAGTATTTT	CASSLGDVGQGTDTQYF
TRBD1	TRBV5-8	NA	TRBJ2-7	TGTGCCAGCAGCAAAATTGACAGGGCCTATGAGCAGTACTTC	CASSKIDRAYEQYF
NA	TRBV5-1	NA	TRBJ1-4	TGCGCCAGCAGCTTGTTGGGGGCCTCTAATGAAAAACTGTTTTTT	CASSLLGASNEKLFF
NA	TRBV29-1	NA	TRBJ2-7	TGCAGCGTTGAAGATCCCGTCGGGAACAGCTCCTACGAGCAGTACTTC	CSVEDPVGNSSYEQYF
TRBD2	TRBV30	NA	TRBJ2-1	TGTGCCTGGAACGGGAGGGGACAGGAGAGGCTAGCGGGAGTCAATGAGCAGTTCTTC	CAWNGRGQERLAGVNEQFF
TRBD1	TRBV19	NA	TRBJ2-2	TGTGCCAGTAGTACTACAGGGGGGCTCACCGGGGAGCTGTTTTTT	CASSTTGGLTGELFF
TRBD2	TRBV24-1	NA	TRBJ2-5	TGTGCCACCAGTGATTCCCCCGGGACTACCTCCCTCGGGACCCAGTACTTC	CATSDSPGTTSLGTQYF
NA	TRBV15	NA	TRBJ2-7	TGTGCCACCAGCAGAGAGGAGGGGTACGAGCAGTACTTC	CATSREEGYEQYF
TRBD1	TRBV7-3	NA	TRBJ2-3	TGTGCCAGCAGCTCCGGGACAGTTCCAGATACGCAGTATTTT	CASSSGTVPDTQYF
NA	TRBV5-1	NA	TRBJ1-6	TGCGCCAGCAGCTTGGGTGGGACTTCCTATAATTCACCCCTCCACTTT	CASSLGGTSYNSPLHF
NA	TRBV5-6	NA	TRBJ2-7	TGTGCCAGCACCGAGAGAGGGCAGTACGAGCAGTACTTC	CASTERGQYEQYF